The T cell receptor beta chain under discussion was sequenced for a study of CD8 T cells in Susac syndrome. RNA, at about 0.45 to 1 ug, was reverse transcribed with random hexamers. With immunoSEQ multiplex PCR, TCR beta CDR3 was amplified across 54 Vbeta and 13 Jbeta. From the immunoSEQ multiplex PCR reads, TCRdb called clonotypes with MiXCR, one entry per CDR3 protein. The data contain a few hundred thousand distinct CDR3 sequences, around 83% of them singletons. TCR beta from blood CD8+ and CD4+ T cells was sequenced. The multiple sclerosis controls were treatment-naive patients affected by stable or active relapsing-remitting disease. Comments on this clonotype: Its antigen is unknown.

Study results and caveats: It was acknowledged in the study that the number of individuals who were included in its TCR sequencing and HLA analysis was relatively small.

The length of the CDR3 is 15 residues. The V and J ends lost 2 bases and 3 bases, in that order; junction bases with no gene match: 4. CDR1 is SGHNT, CDR2 YYREEE, per germline (reference sequence). The J gene is TRBJ1-5, the V gene TRBV5-4, with 8 nucleotides matching TRBD1. Source material: CD8+ T cells from PBMCs. This clonotype originated in a human donor with multiple sclerosis. This CDR3 reads CASSLQGEDNQPQHF. The CDR3 DNA follows: TGTGCCAGCAGCTTACAGGGGGAGGACAATCAGCCCCAGCATTTT.